These T cell receptor beta chains were read from a single sample in a study of technical replicates of blood from a handful of donors. Profiling relied on immunoSEQ multiplex PCR, and the TCRdb table lists in-frame clones only, not all of them. The sample holds about 100,000 clones, 90% to 96% seen once. Sequenced input: T cells isolated from PBMCs. The receptors here all came from a human donor in good health. The CDR3 runs from the conserved cysteine through the conserved F or W. D genes are given only for firm matches. Size tells how often a clone was seen (once, few, many) or the class of an expanded clone, and some rows leave it out.

>-|TRBD2|TRBV7-2|TRBJ2-1
TGTGCCAGCAGCTTATTCCCTAAAGCGGGAGGGCCCTACAATGAGCAGTTCTTC
CASSLFPKAGGPYNEQFF
>-|TRBD2|TRBV9|TRBJ2-3
TGTGCCAGCAGCGTCGACGCCCGACTAGCGGGGAGCACAGATACGCAGTATTTT
CASSVDARLAGSTDTQYF
>-|-|TRBV4-1|TRBJ1-3
TGCGCCAGCAGCCGCGACTCTGGAAACACCATATATTTT
CASSRDSGNTIYF
>-|-|TRBV2|TRBJ1-2
TGTGCCAGCAGTGAATCAGGGGCCTACTATGGCTACACCTTC
CASSESGAYYGYTF
>-|-|TRBV13|TRBJ2-1
TGTGCCAGCAGCTTGGGGAATGGGGCCAATGAGCAGTTCTTC
CASSLGNGANEQFF
>-|-|TRBV7-2|TRBJ1-2
TGTGCCAGCAGCGGAAGGACACTCAACTATGGCTACACCTTC
CASSGRTLNYGYTF
>-|-|TRBV6-1|TRBJ1-1
TGTGCCAGCAGTGAGGAGGGGCCGAACACTGAAGCTTTCTTT
CASSEEGPNTEAFF
>few|-|TRBV20-1|TRBJ1-5
TGCAGTGCTAGACAGTATCAGCCCCAGCATTTT
CSARQYQPQHF
>-|TRBD1|TRBV18|TRBJ1-4
TGTGCCAGCTCAATCATGGCGGGACAGGGGAATGAAAAACTGTTTTTT
CASSIMAGQGNEKLFF
>-|TRBD2|TRBV9|TRBJ2-1
TGTGCCAGCAGGGATTTAGCGGGAGTAACCAATGAGCAGTTCTTC
CASRDLAGVTNEQFF
>-|-|TRBV6-1|TRBJ2-3
TGTGCCAGCAGGGAGAGCACAGATACGCAGTATTTT
CASRESTDTQYF
>-|TRBD1|TRBV7-3|TRBJ2-4
TGTGCCAGCTCAGGGGACAGGGAAAGCATTCAGTACTTC
CASSGDRESIQYF
>once|-|TRBV23-1|TRBJ1-3
TGCGCCAGCAGCCAGGGCTCTGGAAACACCATATATTTT
CASSQGSGNTIYF
>-|-|TRBV9|TRBJ1-2
TGTGCCAGCAGCCCTAGAGCCGAGTATGGCTACACCTTC
CASSPRAEYGYTF
>-|-|TRBV29-1|TRBJ2-7
TGCAGCGTAAACCTCCCAGGCCAATACGAGCAGTACTTC
CSVNLPGQYEQYF
>-|-|TRBV18|TRBJ2-7
TGTGCCAGCTCACCACCCTCCCGCGGCGCCTACGAGCAGTACTTC
CASSPPSRGAYEQYF
>once|-|TRBV28|TRBJ2-7
TGTGCCAGCAGTTTATCCGCAAAGACAGGACTTCTCTCCTACGAGCAGTACTTC
CASSLSAKTGLLSYEQYF
>-|-|TRBV6-5|TRBJ1-2
TGTGCCAGCAGTTACTTCCGTGGCGGGGATGGCTACACCTTC
CASSYFRGGDGYTF
>-|-|TRBV7-9|TRBJ2-7
TGTGCCAGCAGCTTCTCCTTCGAGCAGTACTTC
CASSFSFEQYF
>-|TRBD1|TRBV6-6|TRBJ1-5
TGTGCCAGCAGACGCCGGGACAGCAGCAATCAGCCCCAGCATTTT
CASRRRDSSNQPQHF
>-|TRBD2|TRBV6-1|TRBJ2-1
TGTGCCAGCAAGGTTGGGGGGGTCGGTGAGCAGTTCTTC
CASKVGGVGEQFF
>-|TRBD1|TRBV10-3|TRBJ1-5
TGTGCCATCAGTGATGACAGGGTTAGCAATCAGCCCCAGCATTTT
CAISDDRVSNQPQHF
>-|-|TRBV5-1|TRBJ2-1
TGCGCCAGCATCCGGAATGAGCAGTTCTTC
CASIRNEQFF
>once|-|TRBV9|TRBJ2-7
TGTGCCAGCAGCGTAGCCGAGGGGGTTGACTACGAGCAGTACTTC
CASSVAEGVDYEQYF
>-|-|TRBV11-2|TRBJ1-4
TGTGCCAGCAGCTTAGATTGGGGGGGCAGCGAAAAACTGTTTTTT
CASSLDWGGSEKLFF
>-|TRBD1|TRBV6-5|TRBJ1-2
TGTGCCAGCAGTTACACAGGGGCGTTATATGGCTACACCTTC
CASSYTGALYGYTF
>-|-|TRBV5-1|TRBJ2-1
TGCGCCAGCAGCTTGGCCGACACATCCTCCTACAATGAGCAGTTCTTC
CASSLADTSSYNEQFF
>-|TRBD1|TRBV5-6|TRBJ1-5
TGTGCCAGCAGCTTCTTCGACAGGGGGAATCAGCCCCAGCATTTT
CASSFFDRGNQPQHF
>-|TRBD1|TRBV25-1|TRBJ1-5
TGTGCCAGCAGTGATACGGGACAGGGGTCCCGGGATCAGCCCCAGCATTTT
CASSDTGQGSRDQPQHF
>once|TRBD1|TRBV6-1|TRBJ2-7
TGTGCCAGCAGTGCCACCGGGACAGGGGACTACGAGCAGTACTTC
CASSATGTGDYEQYF
>-|-|TRBV4-2|TRBJ2-7
TGTGCCAGCAGCCAAGATTCCCCCTTCCCCCCCAACACCGAGCAGTACTTC
CASSQDSPFPPNTEQYF